These 23 T cell receptor beta chains share one sample of origin, sequenced in a study of blood T cells in healthy people across ages. For the second PCR, which ran for roughly 7 to 11 cycles, a sample-barcoded 5' primer and a J-beta primer mix were used. TCRdb reanalysed the 5' RACE reads using MiXCR and keeps one entry per CDR3 protein. Of 800,000 or so distinct CDR3 sequences in the sample, 20% to 25% were seen once. This sample also belongs to another study, concerning T cells of mothers and their children.

Specimen: blood. The source of these receptors is a boy younger than 18 in good health.

V usage is TRBV28 and J usage is TRBJ2-4; 7 bases are a match to TRBD2. The CDR3 spans 16 residues. CDR1 is MDHEN, CDR2 SYDVKM, per germline. V dropped 5 bases and J dropped 6; count of bases not matched to a gene: 13. The CDR3 reads CASSPTEGLGTNIQYF. The CDR3 nucleotides are TGTGCCAGCAGTCCGACCGAAGGACTAGGTACAAACATTCAGTACTTC. The complete variable domain, with remaining parts taken from reference TRBV28 and TRBJ2-4, reads DVKVTQSSRYLVKRTGEKVFLECVQDMDHENMFWYRQDPGLGLRLIYFSYDVKMKEKGDIPEGYSVSREKKERFSLILESASTNQTSMYLCASSPTEGLGTNIQYFGAGTRLSVL.

V and J are TRBV29-1 and TRBJ2-7, with 7 bases fitting TRBD1. Per germline, CDR1 SQVTM and CDR2 ANQGSEA. Unmatched junction bases numbered 13, after V lost 3 bases and J lost 2 bases. CDR3 length equals 16 residues. CDR3 nucleotides: TGCAGCGTTGAGCCGGCTGACCAGGGACAGACCTACGAGCAGTACTTC. Translated, it gives CSVEPADQGQTYEQYF.

This clonotype was seen more than once but under ten times. This chain connects TRBV10-3 to TRBJ2-2; 7 nucleotides align to TRBD2. V lost 4 bases and J lost 3; bases outside the gene matches: 2. In germline, CDR1 is ENHRY, CDR2 SYGVKD. The CDR3 length is 14 residues. Here the CDR3 reads CAISVRGDTGELFF. DNA for the CDR3: TGTGCCATCAGTGTTCGGGGGGACACCGGGGAGCTGTTTTTT.

The chain joins TRBV28 to TRBJ2-7, with TRBD1 identical over 8 bases. This CDR3 spans 16 amino acids. The V gene's germline CDR1 is MDHEN and CDR2 SYDVKM. Trimming removed 2 bases from V and 2 bases from J; junction bases left unmatched: 8. The CDR3 loop is CASSLDRGDPPYEQYF. The DNA for the CDR3 is TGTGCCAGCAGTTTAGACAGGGGCGACCCTCCCTACGAGCAGTACTTC.

This clonotype has a handful of counts. The chain couples TRBV10-3 to TRBJ2-1; no clear D. With 10 bases removed from V and 0 bases from J, the gap between germline ends came to 19 bases. The CDR3 spans 16 residues. The germline V gene has CDR1 ENHRY and CDR2 SYGVKD. CDR3 nucleotides: TGTGCCACCAGCGAGGCAGGCACAAGCTCCTACAATGAGCAGTTCTTC. It translates to CATSEAGTSSYNEQFF.

This clonotype occurred once. The chain carries TRBV4-1 and TRBJ1-4; TRBD1 might be the D (6 bases). The CDR3 runs 14 residues. Germline-derived CDR1 and CDR2 are MGHRA and YSYEKL. Trimming pared 4 bases from V and 8 bases from J, leaving 14 bases between. The DNA for the CDR3 is TGCGCCAGCAGCCCCCGGGACATCGCCGAAAAACTGTTTTTT. Protein: CASSPRDIAEKLFF.

About this clonotype: This may stem from a read error, because a much larger clone lies one nucleotide away. The rearrangement uses TRBV5-6 and TRBJ2-6, with D possibly being TRBD1 (6 bases). The CDR3 contains 16 residues. Looked up from germline, CDR1 is SGHDT and CDR2 is YYEEEE. Deletions cut 8 bases from V and 2 bases from J, with 17 bases between. In DNA form, the CDR3 reads TGTGCCAGTAGCCAACTGGGGGCCCCTGGGGCCAACGTCCTGACTTTC. Residues: CASSQLGAPGANVLTF.

V is TRBV20-1 and J is TRBJ2-5; tentatively, D is TRBD1 or TRBD2 (7 bases each). Germline V CDR1 and CDR2: DFQATT, SNEGSKA (reference sequence). This CDR3 has 12 residues. Trimming removed 6 bases from V and 4 bases from J, with 12 bases in between. The CDR3 loop reads CSAQGGLETQYF. In DNA, the CDR3 is TGCAGTGCGCAGGGGGGGTTAGAGACCCAGTACTTC.

This clonotype has just a few counts. V is TRBV25-1 and J is TRBJ1-2; D not resolved. The CDR3 is 15 residues long. Trimming left V 2 bases short and J 2 bases short, with 12 bases between. Germline CDR1 and CDR2: MGHDK and SYGVNS. The CDR3 region has the DNA TGTGCCAGCAGTGAACCTGCCACAGCGAACTATGGCTACACCTTC. Amino acid sequence: CASSEPATANYGYTF.

The genes are TRBV7-9 and TRBJ2-7, with 8 bases that match TRBD1. This CDR3 has 18 residues. V trimming: 5 bases; J trimming: 6 bases; junction bases outside the gene matches: 21. Germline values: CDR1 SEHNR, CDR2 FQNEAQ (reference sequence). The chain's CDR3 is CASSPPGRQGPDRCEQYF. CDR3 coding DNA: TGTGCCAGCAGCCCCCCCGGTAGACAGGGGCCAGATCGATGCGAGCAGTACTTC.

This clonotype was found a few times. This chain links TRBV12-3 or TRBV12-4 with TRBJ2-3, with TRBD2 identical over 8 bases. The CDR3 covers 15 residues. With V trimmed by 4 bases and J by 2 bases, 5 bases remained unmatched. CDR3 protein: CASSYQAGDTDTQYF. The CDR3 DNA reads as TGTGCCAGCAGTTATCAAGCGGGGGACACAGATACGCAGTATTTT.

This clonotype was seen more than once but under ten times. V gene TRBV5-6 combines with J gene TRBJ2-3; no definite D call. V lost 1 base, J lost 7 bases, and 19 bases lay in between. The V gene's germline CDR1 is SGHDT and CDR2 YYEEEE. The CDR3 consists of 16 residues. Here the CDR3 DNA reads TGTGCCAGCAGCTTGAGCAAACCTCTGCCCCAATATACGCAGTATTTT. This codes for CASSLSKPLPQYTQYF.

This clonotype was seen a handful of times. This chain uses TRBV20-1 with TRBJ2-7; 12 bases are shared with TRBD2. The CDR3 spans 16 residues. Germline values: CDR1 DFQATT, CDR2 SNEGSKA (reference sequence). V shed 4 bases and J 2 bases; nucleotides not matched to a gene: 9. The CDR3: CSATPSGGVPPYEQYF. In DNA, the CDR3 is TGCAGTGCTACTCCTAGCGGGGGGGTGCCCCCCTACGAGCAGTACTTC.

Only a few counts were recorded for this clonotype. The junction differs from germline at one of its ends, possibly a read error. V gene TRBV4-3 combines with J gene TRBJ2-1, with unresolved D. The J call may be in error: the DNA end matches TRBJ2-5 better. Germline-derived CDR1 and CDR2 are LGHNA and YSLEER. CDR3 length equals 13 residues. The CDR3 sequence is CASSQDVQKTQYF. For the CDR3, the DNA is TGCGCCAGCAGCCAAGATGTCCAAAAGACCCAGTACTTC.

In its sample, this clonotype was seen a few times. J is TRBJ2-5 and V is TRBV7-3, with 11 bases identical to TRBD2. The J call may be in error: the DNA end matches TRBJ2-1 better. Per germline, CDR1 SGHTA and CDR2 FQGTGA. The CDR3 is made up of 15 amino acids. CDR3 sequence reads: CASSTGTSGEGEQFF. CDR3 coding DNA: TGTGCCAGCAGTACAGGGACTAGCGGTGAGGGTGAGCAGTTCTTC.

The genes are TRBV9 and TRBJ1-1; D gene unclear. Trimming stripped 0 bases from V and 1 base from J, with 7 bases between. Germline CDR1 reads SGDLS; CDR2 reads YYNGEE. CDR3 size: 14 residues. In DNA, the CDR3 is TGTGCCAGCAGCGTAGGGCCGAAGAACACTGAAGCTTTCTTT. Residues: CASSVGPKNTEAFF.

This sequence joins TRBV5-1 and TRBJ1-1; unclear D gene. V was shortened by 2 bases and J by 7 bases, with 9 bases between the two germline ends. The CDR3 contains 12 residues. Germline loops: CDR1 SGHRS, CDR2 YFSETQ. CDR3: CASSFQSGEAFF. The CDR3 DNA follows: TGCGCCAGCAGCTTCCAGTCGGGTGAAGCTTTCTTT.

V is TRBV27 and J is TRBJ1-1; D unclear. Trimming took 0 bases from V and 3 from J, leaving 8 bases between them. Per germline, CDR1 MNHEY and CDR2 SMNVEV (reference sequence). The CDR3 consists of 14 residues. CDR3 nucleotides: TGTGCCAGCAGTTTATCAGCTGGGGACACTGAAGCTTTCTTT. Its translation: CASSLSAGDTEAFF.

This clonotype has just a few counts. This chain links TRBV11-2 with TRBJ1-2; D might be TRBD1 (5 bases). The germline V gene has CDR1 SGHAT and CDR2 FQNNGV. V lost 6 bases and J lost 6, with 23 bases in between. The CDR3 totals 16 residues. This chain's CDR3 is CASRSMRGRYSDGYTF. DNA of the CDR3: TGTGCCAGCAGGTCAATGAGGGGACGCTACAGCGATGGCTACACCTTC.

Written as DNA, the CDR3 is TGTGCCATCAGTGACGACAGCGTCGGCGGTGGCTACACCTTC. Its protein product is CAISDDSVGGGYTF. This sequence joins TRBV10-3 and TRBJ1-2; D perhaps matches TRBD1 (5 bases). The germline V gene has CDR1 ENHRY and CDR2 SYGVKD. This CDR3 has 14 residues. The ends were cut back, 3 bases at V and 7 bases at J, with 15 bases in the middle.

This CDR3 is CASSQTSGYSSYNEQFF. The CDR3 nucleotides read TGTGCCAGCAGTCAGACTAGCGGCTATAGCTCCTACAATGAGCAGTTCTTC. V and J are TRBV5-6 and TRBJ2-1; 9 bases line up with TRBD2. Trimming at V came to 5 bases and at J to 0 bases, leaving 9 bases not matched to a gene. CDR3 length equals 17 residues. Germline V lookup: CDR1 SGHDT, CDR2 YYEEEE.

The rearrangement uses TRBV21-1 and TRBJ1-3; the table's D call TRBD1 went unverified against the DNA. TRBV21-1 is noted as a pseudogene. The CDR3 loop spans 15 amino acids. CDR3 protein: CASSKETGGGNTIYF. CDR3 nucleotides: TGTGCCAGCAGCAAAGAGACAGGAGGAGGAAACACCATATATTTT.

The sample holds one count of this clonotype. The chain couples TRBV20-1 to TRBJ2-4; D unclear. Between the trimmed V and J ends, which lost 3 bases and 1 base, there was a span of 4 bases. Germline assignment: CDR1 DFQATT and CDR2 SNEGSKA (reference sequence). This CDR3 contains 12 residues. The CDR3 coding sequence is TGCAGTGCTAGTATGGCCAAAAACATTCAGTACTTC. Translated, it gives CSASMAKNIQYF.